This record covers a single TCR beta chain. Its antigen is currently unknown. These data originate in a study of blood T cells in healthy people across ages. Study-wide findings and caveats: In older individuals, TCR beta diversity per million T cells was lower, falling roughly linearly with age. Using unsorted PBMCs precluded a conclusive naive versus antigen-experienced comparison.

It was with a sample-barcoded 5' primer and a J-beta primer mix that a second PCR of about 7 to 12 cycles was run. TCRdb processed the 5' RACE reads anew with MiXCR; each CDR3 protein has one entry. The table lists 600,000 to 650,000 distinct CDR3 sequences, 58% of them singletons. Material: blood. The source is a man aged 55 to 70 in good health.

The CDR3 DNA sequence: TGTGCCAGCACCATCTGGGGTACCAGGCAAGAGACCCAGTACTTC. It is translated as CASTIWGTRQETQYF. The chain carries TRBV7-2 and TRBJ2-5; no firm D call. V lost 7 bases and J lost 2, with 17 bases in between. The CDR3 contains 15 residues. CDR1 SGHTA and CDR2 FQGNSA come from the germline V gene.